The 17 T cell receptor beta chains below come from one sample, sequenced in a study of cytomegalovirus exposure and HLA in healthy donors. Primers: 60 Vbeta forward and 13 Jbeta reverse. TCRdb's copy holds only in-frame clones and misses some; the assay was immunoSEQ multiplex PCR. The table shows about 100,000 clones, with just under 80% occurring only once. The source material was PBMCs. The receptors stem from a man aged 25 to 45 in good health and CMV-seronegative.

This rearrangement joins TRBV7-3 to TRBJ2-1; the D gene is possibly TRBD2 (6 bases). CDR3 size: 16 residues. Germline V gene sequence: CDR1 SGHTA, CDR2 FQGTGA. Trimming cost V 1 base and J 1 base, with 11 bases left between them. CDR3 region: CASSLMGGVSYNEQFF. The CDR3 DNA sequence: TGTGCCAGCAGCTTAATGGGCGGGGTGTCCTACAATGAGCAGTTCTTC.

The table lists this clone with a few counts. The chain joins TRBV7-6 to TRBJ2-7, with 8 bases that match TRBD2. This CDR3 has 13 amino acids. V was pared by 5 bases and J by 4 bases, with 4 bases of the junction left unmatched. Germline lookup yields CDR1 SGHVS and CDR2 FNYEAQ. The CDR3 sequence is CASSPASGYEQYF. CDR3 bases: TGTGCCAGCAGCCCAGCTAGCGGGTACGAGCAGTACTTC. The whole variable domain, filled in from reference TRBV7-6 and TRBJ2-7, reads GAGVSQSPRYKVTKRGQDVALRCDPISGHVSLYWYRQALGQGPEFLTYFNYEAQQDKSGLPNDRFSAERPEGSISTLTIQRTEQRDSAMYRCASSPASGYEQYFGPGTRLTVT.

This rearrangement joins TRBV5-6 to TRBJ2-7; D might be TRBD1 (5 bases). Trimming cost V 2 bases and J 6 bases, with 12 bases left between them. There are 13 residues in the CDR3. CDR1 is SGHDT, CDR2 YYEEEE, per germline. The CDR3 protein is CASSFMDTGEQYF. The CDR3 DNA reads TGTGCCAGCAGCTTTATGGACACGGGCGAGCAGTACTTC.

The chain has TRBV2 and TRBJ1-2; perhaps TRBD1 as D (6 bases). This CDR3 comprises 13 residues. The V end lost 6 bases, the J end lost 7 bases, and 15 bases lay between the germline ends. Germline V CDR1 and CDR2: SNHLY, FYNNEI. The CDR3 loop is CASRDTGWIGYTF. As DNA, the CDR3 is TGTGCCAGCAGGGATACAGGGTGGATTGGCTACACCTTC.

The chain employs TRBV7-9 and TRBJ1-4, with 7 nucleotides matching TRBD1. Trimming took 5 bases from V and 7 from J; bases not matched to a gene: 7. The germline CDR1 and CDR2 sequences are SEHNR and FQNEAQ (reference sequence). The CDR3 is 14 residues long. In DNA, the CDR3 is TGTGCCAGCAGCGTAGTACAGGGGCCTGAAAAACTGTTTTTT. Its translation: CASSVVQGPEKLFF. The variable domain in full, with the rest retrieved from reference TRBV7-9 and TRBJ1-4, is DTGVSQNPRHKITKRGQNVTFRCDPISEHNRLYWYRQTLGQGPEFLTYFQNEAQLEKSRLLSDRFSAERPKGSFSTLEIQRTEQGDSAMYLCASSVVQGPEKLFFGSGTQLSVL.

V gene TRBV9 combines with J gene TRBJ2-7, with TRBD2 matching 9 bases. With V trimmed by 1 base and J by 7 bases, 3 bases remained unmatched. CDR1 SGDLS and CDR2 YYNGEE come from the germline V gene. The CDR3 covers 13 residues. The CDR3 DNA follows: TGTGCCAGCAGCGTACTAGCGGGGAGTGAGCAGTACTTC. It translates to CASSVLAGSEQYF.

The J gene is TRBJ2-3, the V gene TRBV28; TRBD2 might be the D (6 bases). CDR3 length equals 15 residues. Trimming left V 6 bases short and J 1 base short, with 14 bases between. Germline V gives CDR1 MDHEN, CDR2 SYDVKM. CDR3 in amino acids: CASSPSSVGTDTQYF. In nucleotides, the CDR3 is TGTGCCAGCAGCCCATCTAGCGTAGGCACAGATACGCAGTATTTT.

V usage is TRBV29-1 and J usage is TRBJ2-3; D perhaps matches TRBD2 (5 bases). Germline V CDR1 and CDR2: SQVTM, ANQGSEA. Trimming pared 4 bases from V and 4 bases from J, leaving 12 bases between. The CDR3 totals 13 residues. CDR3 amino acids: CSVVGREPDTQYF. Here the CDR3 DNA reads TGCAGCGTTGTTGGACGGGAACCAGATACGCAGTATTTT.

The sample holds one count of this clone. This chain connects TRBV25-1 to TRBJ2-7; 7 bases fit TRBD1. The CDR3 loop spans 13 amino acids. Trimming cost V 7 bases and J 5 bases; bases outside gene matches: 8. Germline values: CDR1 MGHDK, CDR2 SYGVNS. The DNA for the CDR3 is TGTGCCAGCACTAGACAGGGATCCCACGAGCAGTACTTC. It specifies CASTRQGSHEQYF.

The rearrangement joins TRBV10-2 to TRBJ2-3; 8 bases map to TRBD2. The CDR3 contains 15 residues. V was pared by 3 bases and J by 2 bases, with 4 bases of the junction left unmatched. CDR1 WSHSY and CDR2 SAAADI come from the germline V gene. This chain's CDR3 is CASSDGAGVTDTQYF. The CDR3 DNA follows: TGCGCCAGCAGTGATGGAGCGGGAGTCACAGATACGCAGTATTTT.

The V call is TRBV30, the J call TRBJ1-4; possible D gene TRBD1, 5 bases. The length of the CDR3 is 13 residues. CDR1 is GTSNPN, CDR2 SVGIG, per germline (reference sequence). The V end lost 8 bases, the J end lost 8 bases, and 18 bases lay between the germline ends. The CDR3 protein is CAMLSRGGEKLFF. CDR3 DNA sequence: TGTGCCATGTTATCCCGGGGGGGAGAAAAACTGTTTTTT.

The chain uses TRBV6-5 and TRBJ1-1, with 9 bases identical to TRBD1. Per germline, CDR1 MNHEY and CDR2 SVGAGI. This CDR3 is 15 amino acids long. J was trimmed by 4 bases and V by 5 bases; bases with no gene match: 8. The CDR3 loop is CASSQRQGESTEAFF. CDR3 nucleotides: TGTGCCAGCAGTCAACGACAGGGGGAAAGCACTGAAGCTTTCTTT.

The chain carries TRBV2 and TRBJ2-3; 8 bases match TRBD2. V gave up 5 bases and J gave up 8 bases; unmatched junction bases: 21. This CDR3 is built from 18 residues. Per germline, CDR1 SNHLY and CDR2 FYNNEI. The CDR3 sequence: CASSLHKSGGRVGGTQYF. The CDR3 coding sequence is TGTGCCAGCAGTTTACACAAAAGCGGGGGAAGGGTTGGGGGTACGCAGTATTTT.

The rearrangement joins TRBV4-3 to TRBJ2-5; 7 bases align to TRBD1. The V segment lost 1 base and the J segment 2 bases; nucleotides outside the gene matches: 7. The CDR3 has 16 amino acids. Germline V gene data show CDR1 as LGHNA and CDR2 as YSLEER. Here the CDR3 reads CASSQGSGQPQETQYF. CDR3 nucleotides: TGCGCCAGCAGCCAAGGGTCGGGACAGCCACAAGAGACCCAGTACTTC.

V is TRBV10-1 and J is TRBJ1-1, with TRBD1 matching over 8 bases. The CDR3 length is 14 residues. The germline V gene has CDR1 WNHNN and CDR2 SYGVQD (reference sequence). The ends lost 6 bases at V and 4 bases at J; junction bases unmatched: 7. As DNA, the CDR3 is TGCGCCAGCAGCCCAGGGGGCAGGATCACTGAAGCTTTCTTT. Amino acids: CASSPGGRITEAFF.

V gene TRBV5-1 combines with J gene TRBJ2-1; D is uncertain. Looked up from germline, CDR1 is SGHRS and CDR2 is YFSETQ. This CDR3 spans 15 amino acids. With 1 base removed from V and 4 bases from J, the gap between germline ends came to 12 bases. The CDR3 DNA follows: TGCGCCAGCAGCTTGAGTGGGCTGACATACAATGAGCAGTTCTTC. The encoded protein is CASSLSGLTYNEQFF.

V is TRBV28 and J is TRBJ1-2; a possible D gene is TRBD1 (5 bases). CDR1 MDHEN and CDR2 SYDVKM come from the germline V gene. V dropped 3 bases and J dropped 4 bases, with 12 bases sitting between them. The CDR3 is 14 amino acids. In DNA, the CDR3 is TGTGCCAGCAGTTTCCCCAGGGAAGGCTATGGCTACACCTTC. This encodes CASSFPREGYGYTF.